A single sample gave rise to the 32 T cell receptor beta chains below, sequenced in a study of blood T cell repertoires in COVID-19 (dated by TCRdb to the early 2020s). Library generation was performed with the immunoSEQ multiplex PCR assay. The table comes from immuneACCESS by way of TCRdb, which keeps in-frame sequences with V and J called. Part of the clones is missing from these tables; in studies checked, under half for an unresolved V gene and the rest for unknown reasons. In this sample the table shows more than 200,000 clones, about nine tenths of which occur a single time. 4.4% of the sample comes from the top ten. The source material was peripheral blood. Every receptor here comes from a man aged 45-65 years with acute or convalescent COVID-19.

This clone turned up a few times. CDR3 in amino acids: CASSQSDRVGTEAFF. Here the CDR3 DNA reads TGTGCCAGCAGCCAATCTGACAGGGTGGGCACTGAAGCTTTCTTT. The chain has TRBV3-1 (or the pseudogene TRBV3-2) and TRBJ1-1; 7 bases match TRBD1. This CDR3 has 15 amino acids. With V trimmed by 2 bases and J by 4 bases, 7 bases remained unmatched. Germline loops: CDR1 LGHDT, CDR2 YNNKEL (reference sequence).

The J gene is TRBJ1-5, the V gene TRBV27; D gene uncertain. The CDR3 is 13 amino acids. Germline CDR1 and CDR2: MNHEY and SMNVEV (reference sequence). Trimming stripped 6 bases from V and 7 bases from J, with 13 bases between. CDR3 in amino acids: CASSPGRGQPQHF. The CDR3 DNA is TGTGCCAGCAGCCCTGGTCGGGGACAGCCCCAGCATTTT.

CDR3: CASSYRETGGYGYTF. The CDR3, as DNA: TGTGCCAGCAGTTACCGCGAGACAGGGGGCTATGGCTACACCTTC. The chain is built from TRBV6-5 and TRBJ1-2; the match to TRBD1 covers 9 bases. V lost 2 bases and J lost 4; bases outside the gene matches: 5. This CDR3 is 15 amino acids long. Per the germline V gene, CDR1 is MNHEY and CDR2 is SVGAGI.

This sequence joins TRBV5-6 and TRBJ1-6; no clear D. CDR1 SGHDT and CDR2 YYEEEE come from the germline V gene. The V and J ends lost 2 bases and 6 bases respectively, with 15 bases between them. This CDR3 has 16 amino acids. CDR3 residues: CASSFESGRINSPLHF. The CDR3 DNA sequence: TGTGCCAGCAGCTTCGAAAGCGGACGGATTAATTCACCCCTCCACTTT.

The chain combines TRBV7-9 with TRBJ1-1; no definite D call. The germline gives CDR1 SEHNR, CDR2 FQNEAQ (reference sequence). V lost 6 bases, J lost 0 bases, and 14 bases lay in between. CDR3 size: 15 residues. CDR3 amino acids: CASSISKRLNTEAFF. The CDR3 nucleotides are TGTGCCAGCAGTATCTCGAAACGGTTGAACACTGAAGCTTTCTTT.

This clone was detected only once. V gene TRBV6-5 combines with J gene TRBJ1-1, with 7 nucleotides matching TRBD1. Losses at the gene ends were 0 bases for V and 2 bases for J; bases not matched to a gene: 3. Germline CDR1 MNHEY, CDR2 SVGAGI. This CDR3 has 15 residues. Here the CDR3 DNA reads TGTGCCAGCAGTTACTCTCACAGGGGTAACACTGAAGCTTTCTTT. It translates to CASSYSHRGNTEAFF.

The table lists this clone with a count of one. The V and J genes are TRBV20-1 and TRBJ1-1; D is perhaps TRBD1 (5 bases). The V end lost 3 bases, the J end lost 1 base, and 12 bases lay between the germline ends. This CDR3 region has 14 residues. CDR1 is DFQATT, CDR2 SNEGSKA, per germline (reference sequence). This CDR3 reads CSASVDRRNTEAFF. As DNA, the CDR3 is TGCAGTGCTAGTGTAGACAGAAGGAACACTGAAGCTTTCTTT.

This chain uses TRBV18 with TRBJ1-1; D gene uncertain. The CDR3 consists of 17 residues. The V end was cut by 0 bases, the J end by 1 base, with 15 bases between. Germline lookup yields CDR1 KGHSH and CDR2 LQKENI. In nucleotides, the CDR3 is TGTGCCAGCTCACCACCGTTACTGGGGAGGACGAACACTGAAGCTTTCTTT. Its protein is CASSPPLLGRTNTEAFF.

This chain links TRBV5-5 with TRBJ2-7; no clear D. The CDR3 length is 13 residues. The germline V and J ends were trimmed by 0 bases and 3 bases, with 7 bases remaining between them. Germline V gene sequence: CDR1 SGHKS, CDR2 YYEKEE (reference sequence). This CDR3 is CASSLGQNYEQYF. Written as DNA, the CDR3 is TGTGCCAGCAGCTTGGGTCAGAACTACGAGCAGTACTTC.

This clone was seen once. The chain joins TRBV5-4 to TRBJ2-7; TRBD1 agrees at 10 bases. The CDR3 is made up of 14 amino acids. The J segment lost 7 bases and the V segment lost 4 bases, leaving 8 bases of the junction unmatched. Germline V CDR1 and CDR2: SGHNT, YYREEE (reference sequence). Here the CDR3 reads CASSRGQGQGEQYF. The CDR3 coding sequence is TGTGCCAGCAGCCGGGGACAGGGGCAGGGGGAGCAGTACTTC.

The chain is built from TRBV4-1 and TRBJ2-1, with 14 bases lining up with TRBD2. Germline V gene lookup returns CDR1 MGHRA and CDR2 YSYEKL. CDR3 size: 16 residues. Trimming cost V 1 base and J 5 bases; bases outside gene matches: 1. The CDR3 DNA sequence: TGCGCCAGCAGCCAAGGACTAGCGGGGGGGGACAATGAGCAGTTCTTC. Translating it yields CASSQGLAGGDNEQFF.

The gene calls are TRBV7-6 and TRBJ1-4; TRBD1 matches 7 bases. V lost 4 bases and J lost 2; bases outside the gene matches: 4. The CDR3 extends over 15 amino acids. Germline CDR1 reads SGHVS; CDR2 reads FNYEAQ. CDR3: CASSSQQGTNEKLFF. In nucleotides, the CDR3 is TGTGCCAGCAGCTCACAACAGGGGACTAATGAAAAACTGTTTTTT.

The rearrangement joins TRBV9 to TRBJ1-3, with D maybe TRBD1 (6 bases). V was pared by 4 bases and J by 4 bases, with 12 bases between. Germline V CDR1 and CDR2: SGDLS, YYNGEE. CDR3 length: 14 amino acids. In DNA form, the CDR3 reads TGTGCCAGCAGCTCCACAGGGAAAGGAAACACCATATATTTT. Protein sequence: CASSSTGKGNTIYF.

This chain joins TRBV2 and TRBJ1-6; TRBD1 aligns across 8 bases. The V gene end was trimmed by 4 bases and the J gene end by 6 bases; junction bases not matched to a gene: 5. This CDR3 spans 15 amino acids. In germline, CDR1 is SNHLY, CDR2 FYNNEI. The CDR3 bases are TGTGCCAGCAGTGCACAGGACAGGGCTAATTCACCCCTCCACTTT. This sequence encodes CASSAQDRANSPLHF.

V and J are TRBV6-4 and TRBJ1-1; possible D gene TRBD1, 6 bases. Trimming removed 2 bases at V and 0 bases at J, with 10 bases between. The CDR3 covers 15 residues. Germline CDR1 is MRHNA and CDR2 is SNTAGT. The CDR3 sequence is CASSDDGGLNTEAFF. DNA for the CDR3: TGTGCCAGCAGTGACGACGGGGGGCTGAACACTGAAGCTTTCTTT.

The chain recombines TRBV28 with TRBJ2-7; 8 bases match TRBD1. CDR1 and CDR2 from the germline V gene are MDHEN and SYDVKM. The CDR3 consists of 13 residues. The ends lost 5 bases at V and 2 bases at J; junction bases unmatched: 2. In nucleotides, the CDR3 is TGTGCCAGCAGTACCAGGGGGCCCTACGAGCAGTACTTC. It yields the protein CASSTRGPYEQYF.

This clone was observed a single time. The chain's CDR3 is CASSFGTRQETQYF. The CDR3 DNA follows: TGCGCCAGCAGCTTCGGGACTAGACAAGAGACCCAGTACTTC. The chain joins TRBV5-1 to TRBJ2-5; 8 bases line up with TRBD2. The V gene's germline CDR1 is SGHRS and CDR2 YFSETQ. The CDR3 loop spans 14 amino acids. V dropped 2 bases and J dropped 2; count of bases not matched to a gene: 2.

The V call is TRBV30, the J call TRBJ1-1; no reliable D call. Trimming took off 0 bases at V and 0 bases at J, with 5 bases between the two ends. This CDR3 spans 13 amino acids. The germline gives CDR1 GTSNPN, CDR2 SVGIG (reference sequence). The CDR3 DNA sequence: TGTGCCTGGAGTGTAAACTTGAACACTGAAGCTTTCTTT. Translated, it gives CAWSVNLNTEAFF. The full variable domain, in which reference TRBV30 and TRBJ1-1 provide the parts outside the CDR3, is SQTIHQWPATLVQPVGSPLSLECTVEGTSNPNLYWYRQAAGRGLQLLFYSVGIGQISSEVPQNLSASRPQDRQFILSSKKLLLSDSGFYLCAWSVNLNTEAFFGQGTRLTVV.

This chain links TRBV19 with TRBJ2-2; D is perhaps TRBD1 (7 bases). Germline V gives CDR1 LNHDA, CDR2 SQIVND (reference sequence). The CDR3 is 15 residues long. V was cut by 4 bases and J by 5 bases, with 14 bases left in between. Here the CDR3 DNA reads TGTGCCAGTAGTACTCGGACAGGAGGGACCGGGGAGCTGTTTTTT. Amino acid sequence: CASSTRTGGTGELFF.

This clone showed up just a few times. The chain joins TRBV18 to TRBJ2-7; 9 bases map to TRBD1. Trimming removed 3 bases from V and 3 bases from J; junction bases left unmatched: 6. CDR3 size: 15 residues. Germline values: CDR1 KGHSH, CDR2 LQKENI. The CDR3 region is CASSPGQGKHYEQYF. CDR3 sequence (DNA): TGTGCCAGCTCACCTGGACAGGGGAAACACTACGAGCAGTACTTC.

The chain couples TRBV6-4 to TRBJ2-2; the match to TRBD1 covers 7 bases. There are 14 residues in the CDR3. The V segment lost 6 bases and the J segment 4 bases; nucleotides outside the gene matches: 5. Germline V gene data show CDR1 as MRHNA and CDR2 as SNTAGT. The CDR3 loop reads CASRGDRVTGELFF. The CDR3 DNA reads TGTGCCAGCAGGGGGGACAGAGTCACCGGGGAGCTGTTTTTT.

This chain connects TRBV5-1 to TRBJ1-2; 8 bases map to TRBD1. This CDR3 is 15 amino acids long. Germline V gene lookup returns CDR1 SGHRS and CDR2 YFSETQ. The V segment lost 3 bases and the J segment 8 bases; nucleotides outside the gene matches: 12. The CDR3 region is CASSSRTGSVGGYTF. The CDR3 nucleotides read TGCGCCAGCAGCTCCAGGACAGGGTCGGTGGGCGGCTACACCTTC.

This sequence joins TRBV9 and TRBJ2-7, with 9 bases identical to TRBD1. The ends lost 4 bases at V and 3 bases at J; junction bases unmatched: 8. The CDR3 is 15 residues long. Germline CDR1 and CDR2: SGDLS and YYNGEE. The CDR3 bases are TGTGCCAGCAGCTCGACTCCGGGACAGGGCTACGAGCAGTACTTC. Translation gives CASSSTPGQGYEQYF.

Notes on this clone: Different DNA sequences within this sample yield the same CDR3. The CDR3 DNA reads as TGTGCCAGCAGTTTCGGCGGGAACACTGAAGCTTTCTTT. Translating gives CASSFGGNTEAFF. The chain links TRBV12-3 or TRBV12-4 to TRBJ1-1; D call uncertain. The CDR3 is made up of 13 amino acids. V lost 3 bases and J 1 base, leaving 6 bases between the germline ends.

The DNA for the CDR3 is TGTGCCAGCTCACCGGCCAGCGGGGGCCAAGAGACCCAGTACTTC. Its protein is CASSPASGGQETQYF. This chain connects TRBV18 to TRBJ2-5; 8 bases are shared with TRBD2. With 3 bases clipped from V and 1 base from J, the junction kept 4 bases outside the gene matches. Germline assignment: CDR1 KGHSH and CDR2 LQKENI. The CDR3 consists of 15 residues.

The chain links TRBV10-3 to TRBJ1-6; 8 nucleotides agree with TRBD1. The germline V gene encodes CDR1 ENHRY and CDR2 SYGVKD. J lost 0 bases, V lost 6 bases, and 13 bases had no gene match. The CDR3 runs 19 residues. The CDR3 protein is CAISIRGPHESSYNSPLHF. The CDR3, as DNA: TGTGCCATCAGCATCAGGGGGCCCCACGAGAGCTCCTATAATTCACCCCTCCACTTT.

The chain is built from TRBV18 and TRBJ1-2; D is possibly TRBD1 (5 bases). V dropped 3 bases and J dropped 3 bases, with 14 bases sitting between them. CDR1 and CDR2 (germline): KGHSH, LQKENI. The CDR3 totals 15 residues. CDR3 nucleotides: TGTGCCAGCTCACCGAGTCAGGGTTTTGACTATGGCTACACCTTC. It specifies CASSPSQGFDYGYTF.

V gene TRBV5-1 combines with J gene TRBJ1-4, with D possibly being TRBD1 (6 bases). V was cut by 7 bases and J by 4 bases, with 11 bases left in between. The CDR3 sequence is 13 residues long. Germline V gives CDR1 SGHRS, CDR2 YFSETQ. The CDR3: CASQQGGNEKLFF. CDR3 nucleotides: TGCGCCAGCCAACAGGGTGGTAATGAAAAACTGTTTTTT.

V gene TRBV5-4 combines with J gene TRBJ2-7; D remains unclear. Germline lookup yields CDR1 SGHNT and CDR2 YYREEE (reference sequence). The CDR3 is 11 amino acids. V was pared by 4 bases and J by 2 bases, with 4 bases between. The CDR3 sequence is CASSRAYEQYF. The CDR3 region has the DNA TGTGCCAGCAGCCGGGCCTACGAGCAGTACTTC.

The chain couples TRBV5-8 to TRBJ1-1; the match to TRBD1 covers 9 bases. The CDR3 runs 17 residues. Germline V lookup: CDR1 SGHTS, CDR2 YDEGEE. The trim removed 3 bases at V and 6 bases at J, leaving 15 bases unmatched. In DNA, the CDR3 is TGTGCCAGCAGCTCCGGTTGGACAGGGGTGAGGAGGGCTGAAGCTTTCTTT. This gives the protein CASSSGWTGVRRAEAFF. The full variable domain, its missing parts supplied by reference TRBV5-8 and TRBJ1-1, is EAGVTQSPTHLIKTRGQQATLRCSPISGHTSVYWYQQALGLGLQFLLWYDEGEERNRGNFPPRFSGRQFPNYSSELNVNALELEDSALYLCASSSGWTGVRRAEAFFGQGTRLTVV.

CDR3 residues: CASSITGQSETQYF. In nucleotides, the CDR3 is TGTGCCAGCAGTATCACGGGACAGTCGGAGACCCAGTACTTC. The J gene is TRBJ2-5, the V gene TRBV7-9, with TRBD1 matching over 7 bases. With 6 bases clipped from V and 5 bases from J, the junction kept 9 bases outside the gene matches. The CDR3 has 14 residues. Germline CDR1 is SEHNR and CDR2 is FQNEAQ (reference sequence).

The CDR3 sequence is CASSLSYSNQPQHF. The CDR3 nucleotides are TGTGCCAGCAGCCTGTCGTATAGCAATCAGCCCCAGCATTTT. V and J are TRBV3-1 (or the pseudogene TRBV3-2) and TRBJ1-5; D call uncertain. V lost 4 bases and J lost 0, with 7 bases in between. Germline V CDR1 and CDR2: LGHDT, YNNKEL (reference sequence). The CDR3 has 14 residues.